This T cell receptor (beta chain) stems from a study of OX40 agonist ivuxolimab in advanced cancers. Study as a whole: Ivuxolimab is a fully human IgG2 antibody that activates OX40 (CD134). Three patients got partial responses; one had hepatocellular carcinoma and two had cutaneous melanoma.

Trimming took 5 bases from V and 4 from J, leaving 20 bases between them. CDR1 is LGHNT and CDR2 is FRNRAP in the germline V gene. The length of the CDR3 is 16 residues. Sequencing used immunoSEQ multiplex PCR; TCRdb keeps in-frame clones, though not all of them. Among roughly 57,000 clones listed, 75% to 85% were seen once. The clonotype originates from an adult with an advanced solid tumor such as melanoma, head and neck, liver or kidney cancer. The material sequenced was CD4+ or CD8+ T cells sorted from blood, taken in a trial of the OX40 agonist ivuxolimab. The chain links TRBV12-5 to TRBJ1-1; D not certain. CDR3 sequence (DNA): TGTGCTAGTGGTACCCCCCCAGGACGGGCCGGCACTGAAGCTTTCTTT. Translation: CASGTPPGRAGTEAFF.